This T cell receptor beta chain was captured in a study of blood T cell repertoires in COVID-19. Across the study: Collection of acute and convalescent COVID-19 samples took place in the United States, Italy and Spain. PBMCs, B-cell-depleted T cells, or T cells provided the cDNA or gDNA that made up the material.

V was trimmed by 6 bases and J by 0 bases, leaving 9 bases between them. Germline CDR1 SGHTA, CDR2 FQGTGA. The CDR3 length is 14 residues. Original data processing: The authors estimated nucleated cell counts from reference gene primer amplification. The data were produced by immunoSEQ multiplex PCR, yet TCRdb's version contains in-frame clones alone and is incomplete. V and J calls and clone size are those listed in that table; D and trimming were worked out from the DNA. There are 45,000 to 50,000 clones in the sample; 88% occur only once, and less than 9% lies in the top ten. The chain joins TRBV7-3 to TRBJ2-1; D is possibly TRBD1 (5 bases). The receptor was isolated from a man aged 50 or older with acute or convalescent COVID-19. Sequencing was performed on peripheral blood. The CDR3 region is CASSPQDSYNEQFF. Here the CDR3 DNA reads TGTGCCAGCAGTCCACAGGACTCCTACAATGAGCAGTTCTTC.